A selection of T cell receptor beta chains follows, all from one sample in a study of blood T cell repertoires in COVID-19. The table came from immunoSEQ multiplex PCR; TCRdb's copy has only in-frame clones and leaves some out. This repertoire shows 100,000 to 150,000 clones, roughly 72% found once; its top ten account for 5.5%. The specimen sequenced was peripheral blood. The receptors stem from a man between 60 and 75 years old with acute or convalescent COVID-19. CDR3s include the opening cysteine and the closing phenylalanine or tryptophan. The order of the fields is V gene, CDR3 length, J gene, CDR3 protein.

TRBV14	16	TRBJ1-6	CASSLSGGAPDSPLHF
TRBV20-1	11	TRBJ1-2	CSASSDYGYTF
TRBV15	15	TRBJ2-7	CATEPDRGNSYEQYF
TRBV14	14	TRBJ1-2	CASSPDGMIYGYTF
TRBV12-3/TRBV12-4	13	TRBJ1-2	CASRLTGSGGYTF
TRBV5-1	14	TRBJ1-4	CASSLGGGNEKLFF
TRBV29-1	19	TRBJ1-3	CSVEGQGAGPRDSGNTIYF
TRBV5-4	16	TRBJ2-2	CASSTLWGVSAGELFF
TRBV19	14	TRBJ1-1	CASSIPQANTEAFF
TRBV6-2/TRBV6-3	19	TRBJ2-3	CASRPALGTSSEHTDTQYF
TRBV19	14	TRBJ1-1	CASSSDRVNTEAFF
TRBV6-5	15	TRBJ1-1	CASLRQNLLITEAFF
TRBV2	16	TRBJ1-4	CASSGGGPATNEKLFF
TRBV6-5	14	TRBJ1-1	CASSYSYSPAEAFF
TRBV2	15	TRBJ1-5	CASSDYRGPNQPQHF
TRBV12-5	12	TRBJ2-7	CASAPFSYEQYF
TRBV24-1	15	TRBJ2-5	CATSEEGRGHGTQYF
TRBV4-2	16	TRBJ2-1	CASSQEGGGASNEQFF
TRBV7-6	12	TRBJ2-1	CASSLGGRSEFF
TRBV24-1	16	TRBJ2-7	CATSDPPRGGSYEQYF
TRBV19	15	TRBJ1-1	CATKDRSAPNTEAFF
TRBV29-1	14	TRBJ2-7	CSVEGDRGQNEQYF
TRBV18	14	TRBJ1-5	CASSPGERGQPQHF
TRBV19	21	TRBJ2-6	CASSIDGVGQGRGNGANVLTF
TRBV11-2	18	TRBJ2-7	CASSLELIGTGSSYEQYF
TRBV11-2	14	TRBJ2-5	CASSLASSQETQYF
TRBV5-1	16	TRBJ1-4	CASSLGIQYGNEKLFF
TRBV7-2	19	TRBJ1-3	CASSLLAGGQSPSGNTIYF
TRBV10-3	18	TRBJ1-2	CAISESTGTVVYNYGYTF
TRBV27	12	TRBJ1-2	CASSRETGGHTF
TRBV6-4	21	TRBJ1-1	CASRDSIEVGGDSLLNTEAFF
TRBV24-1	16	TRBJ2-7	CATSDFDRTGAYEQYF
TRBV6-5	15	TRBJ2-2	CASSPLRVGTGELFF
TRBV18	13	TRBJ2-3	CASSGPSTDTQYF
TRBV29-1	13	TRBJ2-4	CSVATDSGNIQYF
TRBV19	18	TRBJ2-4	CASSTPTPGQGAKNIQYF
TRBV7-8	13	TRBJ1-4	CASSLEDRQKLFF
TRBV7-9	11	TRBJ2-1	CASSSGVEQFF
TRBV5-1	14	TRBJ1-2	CASSVGQTNYGYTF
TRBV6-5	15	TRBJ2-5	CASTKNRDRKETQYF
TRBV24-1	13	TRBJ1-1	CATSDSGSTEAFF